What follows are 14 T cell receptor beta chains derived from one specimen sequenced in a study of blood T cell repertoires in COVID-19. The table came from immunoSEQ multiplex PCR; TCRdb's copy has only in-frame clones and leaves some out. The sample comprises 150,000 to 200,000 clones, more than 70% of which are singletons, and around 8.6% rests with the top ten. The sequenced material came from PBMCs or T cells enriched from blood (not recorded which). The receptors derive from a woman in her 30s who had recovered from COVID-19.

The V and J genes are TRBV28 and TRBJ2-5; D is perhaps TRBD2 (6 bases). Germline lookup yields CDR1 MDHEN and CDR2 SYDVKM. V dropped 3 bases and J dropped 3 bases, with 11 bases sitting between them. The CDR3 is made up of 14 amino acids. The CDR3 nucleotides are TGTGCCAGCAGTTTGTTCGCGGGGAAAGAGACCCAGTACTTC. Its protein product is CASSLFAGKETQYF.

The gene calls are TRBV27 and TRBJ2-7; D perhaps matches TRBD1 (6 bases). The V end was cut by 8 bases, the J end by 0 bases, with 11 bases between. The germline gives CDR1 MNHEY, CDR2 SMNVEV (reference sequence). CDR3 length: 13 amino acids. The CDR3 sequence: CASRKGDSYEQYF. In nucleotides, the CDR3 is TGTGCCAGCCGCAAGGGGGACTCCTACGAGCAGTACTTC.

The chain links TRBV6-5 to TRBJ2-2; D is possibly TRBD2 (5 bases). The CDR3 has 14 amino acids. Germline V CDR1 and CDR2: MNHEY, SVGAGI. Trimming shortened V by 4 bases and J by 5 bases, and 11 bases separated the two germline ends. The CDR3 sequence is CASSFESGTGELFF. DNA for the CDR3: TGTGCCAGCAGTTTTGAGTCGGGGACCGGGGAGCTGTTTTTT.

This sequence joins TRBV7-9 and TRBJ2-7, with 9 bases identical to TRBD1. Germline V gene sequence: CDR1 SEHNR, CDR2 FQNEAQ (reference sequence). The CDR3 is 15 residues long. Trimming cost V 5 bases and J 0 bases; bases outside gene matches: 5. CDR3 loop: CASSITGGTSYEQYF. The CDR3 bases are TGTGCCAGCAGCATCACAGGGGGCACCTCCTACGAGCAGTACTTC.

The CDR3 region is CAISEGQGVHGYTF. CDR3 DNA: TGTGCCATCAGCGAGGGACAGGGGGTCCATGGCTACACCTTC. This chain connects TRBV10-3 to TRBJ1-2; 11 bases are a match to TRBD1. This CDR3 has 14 residues. From germline, CDR1 is ENHRY and CDR2 SYGVKD. J gave up 6 bases and V 6 bases, and 6 bases lay outside the gene matches.

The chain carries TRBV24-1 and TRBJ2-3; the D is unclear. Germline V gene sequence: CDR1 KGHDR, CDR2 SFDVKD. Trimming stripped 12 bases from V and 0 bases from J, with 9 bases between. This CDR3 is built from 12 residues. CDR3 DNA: TGTGCCTCTTCACTGAGCACAGATACGCAGTATTTT. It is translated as CASSLSTDTQYF.

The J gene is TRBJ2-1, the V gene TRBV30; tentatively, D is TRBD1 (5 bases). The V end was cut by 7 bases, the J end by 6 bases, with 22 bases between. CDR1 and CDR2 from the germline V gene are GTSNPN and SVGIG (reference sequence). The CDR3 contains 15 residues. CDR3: CAYDRGSSNLNEQFF. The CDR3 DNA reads TGTGCCTATGACAGAGGCTCCAGCAATCTCAATGAGCAGTTCTTC.

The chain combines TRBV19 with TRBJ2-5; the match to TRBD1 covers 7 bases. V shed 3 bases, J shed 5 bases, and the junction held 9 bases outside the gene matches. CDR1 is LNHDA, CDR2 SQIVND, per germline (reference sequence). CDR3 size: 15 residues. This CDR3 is CASSIGTARTETQYF. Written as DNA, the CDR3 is TGTGCCAGTAGTATCGGGACAGCGCGTACCGAGACCCAGTACTTC.

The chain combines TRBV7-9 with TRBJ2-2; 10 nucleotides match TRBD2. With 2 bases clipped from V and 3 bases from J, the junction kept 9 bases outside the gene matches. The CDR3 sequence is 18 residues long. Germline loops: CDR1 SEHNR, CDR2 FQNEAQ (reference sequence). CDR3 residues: CASSLPFTSGVDTGELFF. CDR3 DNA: TGTGCCAGCAGCTTACCATTTACTAGCGGGGTCGACACCGGGGAGCTGTTTTTT. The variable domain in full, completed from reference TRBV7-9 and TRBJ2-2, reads DTGVSQNPRHKITKRGQNVTFRCDPISEHNRLYWYRQTLGQGPEFLTYFQNEAQLEKSRLLSDRFSAERPKGSFSTLEIQRTEQGDSAMYLCASSLPFTSGVDTGELFFGEGSRLTVL.

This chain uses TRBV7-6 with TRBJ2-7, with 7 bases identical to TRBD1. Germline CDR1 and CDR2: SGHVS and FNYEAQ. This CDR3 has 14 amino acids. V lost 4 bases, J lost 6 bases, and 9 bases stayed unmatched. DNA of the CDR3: TGTGCCAGCAGCTCCTCGGGACAGTCAGCCGAGCAGTACTTC. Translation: CASSSSGQSAEQYF.

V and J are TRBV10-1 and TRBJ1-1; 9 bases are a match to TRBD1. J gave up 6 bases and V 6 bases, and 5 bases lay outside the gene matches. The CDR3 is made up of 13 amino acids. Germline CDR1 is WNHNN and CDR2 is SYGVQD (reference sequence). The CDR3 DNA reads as TGCGCCAGCAGACCGGGACAGGGATCTGAAGCTTTCTTT. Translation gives CASRPGQGSEAFF.

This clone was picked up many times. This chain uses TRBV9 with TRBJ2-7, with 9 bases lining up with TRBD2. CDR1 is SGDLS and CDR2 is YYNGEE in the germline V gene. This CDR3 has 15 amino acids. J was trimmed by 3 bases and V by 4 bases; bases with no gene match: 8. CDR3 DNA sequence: TGTGCCAGCAGCCCCCGGCGGGAGGGCAACTACGAGCAGTACTTC. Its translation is CASSPRREGNYEQYF.

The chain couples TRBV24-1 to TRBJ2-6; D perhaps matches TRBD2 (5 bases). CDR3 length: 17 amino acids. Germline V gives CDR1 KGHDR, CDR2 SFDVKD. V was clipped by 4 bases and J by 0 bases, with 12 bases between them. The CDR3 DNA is TGTGCCACCAGTGACCGCCCTGGGAGCTCTGGGGCCAACGTCCTGACTTTC. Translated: CATSDRPGSSGANVLTF.

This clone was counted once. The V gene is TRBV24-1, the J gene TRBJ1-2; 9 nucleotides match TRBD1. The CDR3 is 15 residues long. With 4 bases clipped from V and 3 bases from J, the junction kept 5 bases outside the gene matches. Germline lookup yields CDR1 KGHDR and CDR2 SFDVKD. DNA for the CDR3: TGTGCCACCAGTGACCCTAGGACAGGGGACTATGGCTACACCTTC. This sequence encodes CATSDPRTGDYGYTF.